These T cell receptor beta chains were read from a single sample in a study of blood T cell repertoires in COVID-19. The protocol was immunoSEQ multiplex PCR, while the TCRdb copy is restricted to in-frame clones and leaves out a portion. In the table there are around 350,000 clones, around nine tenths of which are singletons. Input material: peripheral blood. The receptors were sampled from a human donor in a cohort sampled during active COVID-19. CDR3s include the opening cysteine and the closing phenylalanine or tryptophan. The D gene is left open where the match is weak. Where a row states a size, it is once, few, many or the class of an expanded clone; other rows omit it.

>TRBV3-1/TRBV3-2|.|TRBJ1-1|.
CASSQATEAFF
TGTGCCAGCAGCCAGGCAACCGAAGCTTTCTTT
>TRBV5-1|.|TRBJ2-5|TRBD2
CASSLGLAGEAQETQYF
TGCGCCAGCAGCTTGGGACTAGCGGGAGAGGCTCAAGAGACCCAGTACTTC
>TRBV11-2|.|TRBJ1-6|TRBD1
CASSRTGDSPLHF
TGTGCCAGCAGCCGGACAGGGGATTCACCCCTCCACTTT
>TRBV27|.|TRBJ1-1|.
CASRPIDRRNTEAFF
TGTGCCAGCAGACCCATCGACAGACGGAACACTGAAGCTTTCTTT
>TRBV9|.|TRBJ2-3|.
CASSPGLSTDTQYF
TGTGCCAGCAGCCCGGGACTGAGCACAGATACGCAGTATTTT
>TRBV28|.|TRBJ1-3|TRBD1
CASSSPTGTVGEWLVGNTIYF
TGTGCCAGCAGTTCCCCCACCGGGACAGTGGGAGAGTGGCTAGTGGGAAACACCATATATTTT
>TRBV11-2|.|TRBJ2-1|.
CASSLSYGGGGLMDEQFF
TGTGCCAGCAGCTTATCATATGGCGGGGGCGGGTTGATGGATGAGCAGTTCTTC
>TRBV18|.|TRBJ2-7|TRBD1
CASSRMGQGSRYEQYF
TGTGCCAGCTCCCGGATGGGACAGGGCTCAAGGTACGAGCAGTACTTC
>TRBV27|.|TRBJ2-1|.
CASSYFSGYEQFF
TGTGCCAGCAGTTACTTTTCGGGGTACGAGCAGTTCTTC
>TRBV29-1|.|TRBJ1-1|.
CSVGARLRPEAFF
TGCAGCGTTGGGGCCAGGCTAAGGCCTGAAGCTTTCTTT
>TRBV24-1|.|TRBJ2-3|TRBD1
CATSGRMQGAITDTQYF
TGTGCCACCAGTGGTCGGATGCAGGGGGCGATCACAGATACGCAGTATTTT
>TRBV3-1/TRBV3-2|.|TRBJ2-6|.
CASSQVFSSGANVLTF
TGTGCCAGCAGCCAAGTCTTCAGCTCTGGGGCCAACGTCCTGACTTTC
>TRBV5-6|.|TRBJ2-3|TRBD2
CASSLAGGSTDTQYF
TGTGCCAGCAGCTTGGCCGGGGGGAGCACAGATACGCAGTATTTT
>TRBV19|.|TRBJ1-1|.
CASTPRGEGAFF
TGTGCCAGTACCCCCCGAGGCGAGGGAGCTTTCTTT
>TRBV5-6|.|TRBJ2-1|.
CASSHRRGISYNEQFF
TGTGCCAGCAGCCACCGTCGGGGTATCTCCTACAATGAGCAGTTCTTC
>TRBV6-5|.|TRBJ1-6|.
CASSLRGGYNSPLHF
TGTGCCAGCAGTTTAAGGGGCGGCTATAATTCACCCCTCCACTTT
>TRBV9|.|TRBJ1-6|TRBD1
CASSETGTENSPLHF
TGTGCCAGCAGCGAAACCGGGACAGAAAATTCACCCCTCCACTTT
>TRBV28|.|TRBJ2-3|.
CASRASAGRIATTDTQYF
TGTGCCAGCAGGGCATCCGCGGGGCGTATTGCTACCACAGATACGCAGTATTTT
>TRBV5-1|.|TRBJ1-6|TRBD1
CASSPVTGSGNSPLHF
TGCGCCAGCAGCCCGGTGACAGGGTCCGGGAATTCACCCCTCCACTTT
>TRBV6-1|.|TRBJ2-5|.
CASSESFSSEETQYF
TGTGCCAGCAGTGAATCCTTTAGCTCTGAAGAGACCCAGTACTTC
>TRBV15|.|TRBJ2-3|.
CATSRDEGSTQYF
TGTGCCACCAGCAGAGATGAGGGATCTACGCAGTATTTT
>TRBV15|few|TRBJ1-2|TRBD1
CATSIRTGDNYGYTF
TGTGCCACCAGCATCCGGACAGGCGATAACTATGGCTACACCTTC
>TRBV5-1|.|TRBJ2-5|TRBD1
CASSLAGTEETQYF
TGCGCCAGCAGCTTGGCCGGGACAGAAGAGACCCAGTACTTC
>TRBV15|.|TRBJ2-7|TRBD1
CATSRARQGLVEQYF
TGTGCCACCAGCAGGGCTCGACAGGGCCTCGTCGAGCAGTACTTC
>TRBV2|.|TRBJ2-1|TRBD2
CASSSPVGGGRPESEQFF
TGTGCCAGCAGCTCTCCAGTTGGGGGCGGGAGGCCTGAGTCCGAGCAGTTCTTC
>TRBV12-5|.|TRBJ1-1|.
CASGSGDTEAFF
TGTGCTAGTGGCTCAGGGGACACTGAAGCTTTCTTT
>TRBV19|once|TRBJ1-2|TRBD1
CASRDTGASYGYTF
TGTGCCAGCAGGGACACAGGGGCCTCCTATGGCTACACCTTC
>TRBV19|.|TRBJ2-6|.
CASSHQQGAGANVLTF
TGTGCCAGTAGTCACCAACAGGGTGCTGGGGCCAACGTCCTGACTTTC
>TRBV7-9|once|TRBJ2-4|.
CASSRDRSNGNIQYF
TGTGCCAGCAGCAGAGACAGGTCCAACGGGAACATTCAGTACTTC
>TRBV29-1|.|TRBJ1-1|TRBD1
CSVEQGSGTEAFF
TGCAGCGTAGAACAGGGGAGCGGCACTGAAGCTTTCTTT
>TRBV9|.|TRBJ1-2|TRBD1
CASSPGTGYGYTF
TGTGCCAGCAGCCCTGGGACAGGGTATGGCTACACCTTC
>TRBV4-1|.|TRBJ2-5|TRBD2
CASSQEVAGEGLQETQYF
TGCGCCAGCAGCCAAGAGGTAGCGGGAGAGGGTCTACAAGAGACCCAGTACTTC
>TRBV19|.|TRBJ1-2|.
CASSGGTWSYGYTF
TGTGCCAGTAGTGGGGGGACGTGGAGCTATGGCTACACCTTC
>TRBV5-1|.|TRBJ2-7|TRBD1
CASSLDRGISYEQYF
TGCGCCAGCAGCCTAGACAGGGGGATTTCCTACGAGCAGTACTTC
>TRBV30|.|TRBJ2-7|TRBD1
CAWSVLRGPYEQYF
TGTGCCTGGAGTGTACTCAGGGGGCCCTACGAGCAGTACTTC
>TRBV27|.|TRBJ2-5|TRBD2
CASSPVAGGPKTQYF
TGTGCCAGCAGTCCAGTAGCGGGGGGGCCGAAGACCCAGTACTTC
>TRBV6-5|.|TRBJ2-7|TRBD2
CAISAGSSYEQYF
TGTGCCATCTCAGCGGGGTCCTCCTACGAGCAGTACTTC
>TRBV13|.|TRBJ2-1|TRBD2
CASSSSGRGNNNEQFF
TGTGCCAGCAGCTCCAGCGGGAGAGGTAATAACAATGAGCAGTTCTTC
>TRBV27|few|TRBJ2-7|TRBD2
CASSTPLAGLYEQYF
TGTGCCAGCAGTACACCACTAGCGGGCCTCTACGAGCAGTACTTC
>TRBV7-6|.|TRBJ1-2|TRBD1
CASSLDRPPYGYTF
TGTGCCAGCAGCTTGGACAGGCCCCCCTATGGCTACACCTTC
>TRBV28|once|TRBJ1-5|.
CASSFPRGWGQPQHF
TGTGCCAGCAGTTTTCCTAGGGGGTGGGGGCAGCCCCAGCATTTT
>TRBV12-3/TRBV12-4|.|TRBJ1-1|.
CASQVRAASEAFF
TGTGCCAGCCAAGTCAGGGCGGCCTCTGAAGCTTTCTTT
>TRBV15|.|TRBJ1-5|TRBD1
CATSRTRDRGIRSNQPQHF
TGTGCCACCAGCAGGACCAGGGACAGGGGGATCAGGAGCAATCAGCCCCAGCATTTT
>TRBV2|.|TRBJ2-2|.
CASTEAENTGELFF
TGTGCCAGCACCGAGGCGGAAAACACCGGGGAGCTGTTTTTT
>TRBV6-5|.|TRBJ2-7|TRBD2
CASSGSFGEQYF
TGTGCCAGTAGCGGGAGTTTTGGAGAGCAGTACTTC
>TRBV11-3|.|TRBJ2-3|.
CASSLGGSTDTQYF
TGTGCCAGCAGCTTAGGAGGGAGCACAGATACGCAGTATTTT
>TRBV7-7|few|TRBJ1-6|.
CASSLKCGGLYNSPLHF
TGTGCTAGCAGCCTCAAATGTGGAGGGCTCTATAATTCACCCCTCCACTTT
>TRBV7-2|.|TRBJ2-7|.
CASSLGLIMEGYEQYF
TGTGCCAGCAGCTTAGGACTGATTATGGAAGGATACGAGCAGTACTTC
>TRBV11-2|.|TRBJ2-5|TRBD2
CASSRASGTETQYF
TGTGCCAGCAGCAGGGCAAGCGGGACGGAGACCCAGTACTTC
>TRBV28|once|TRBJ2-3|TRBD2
CASSLTSGGRNTQYF
TGTGCCAGCAGTTTGACTAGCGGGGGGAGGAATACGCAGTATTTT
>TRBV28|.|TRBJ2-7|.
CASRAPLYEQYF
TGTGCCAGCAGGGCCCCCTTGTACGAGCAGTACTTC
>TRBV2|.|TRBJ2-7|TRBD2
CASSAGTPAGSFYEQYF
TGTGCCAGCAGCGCCGGGACCCCAGCGGGATCGTTCTACGAGCAGTACTTC
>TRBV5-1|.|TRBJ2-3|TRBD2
CASSLGLAGGILATDTQYF
TGCGCCAGCAGCTTAGGACTAGCGGGAGGAATCCTAGCAACAGATACGCAGTATTTT
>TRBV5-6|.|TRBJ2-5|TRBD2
CASSPLAGEEETQYF
TGTGCCAGCAGCCCACTAGCGGGGGAGGAAGAGACCCAGTACTTC